The present T cell receptor (beta chain) was sequenced within a study of blood T cell repertoires in COVID-19. Overall study context: Acute and convalescent COVID-19 specimens originated in the United States, Italy and Spain. Sources were T cells, B-cell-depleted T cells, or PBMCs; the material itself was cDNA or gDNA.

TCRdb's copy holds only in-frame clones and misses some; the assay was immunoSEQ multiplex PCR. The top ten hold more than 9% of the sample, which has about 100,000 clones, just under 85% seen once. The CDR3 has 13 residues. Germline CDR1 and CDR2: SQVTM and ANQGSEA. V was pared by 2 bases and J by 6 bases, with 13 bases between. This rearrangement joins TRBV29-1 to TRBJ2-5, with TRBD2 as a possible D gene (6 bases). What was sequenced was peripheral blood. The sequence was obtained from a man in his forties or fifties with active or convalescent COVID-19. The DNA of the CDR3 is TGCAGCGTTGAAAGGGACTCCTGGAAGACCCAGTACTTC. This sequence encodes CSVERDSWKTQYF.